What follows describes a single TCR beta chain. This entry is derived from a study of CD8 T cells in Susac syndrome. Random hexamers primed reverse transcription of roughly 0.45 to 1 ug RNA. Across 54 Vbeta and 13 Jbeta, TCR beta CDR3 was amplified with immunoSEQ multiplex PCR. TCRdb re-analysed the immunoSEQ multiplex PCR reads in MiXCR, keeping a single row per CDR3 protein. This table holds 100,000 to 150,000 distinct CDR3 sequences, roughly 95% found once. Negative magnetic isolation gave CD8+ and CD4+ cells; FACS enriched CD8+ TEMRA. The receptor comes from a human donor with Susac syndrome. The sample was CD4+ T cells from PBMCs.

The CDR3 DNA is TGCAGTGCTAGAGGCTACCAGACATCGAGCGACACCGGGGAGCTGTTTTTT. It codes for CSARGYQTSSDTGELFF. The chain is built from TRBV20-1 and TRBJ2-2; D gene ambiguous. V dropped 1 base and J dropped 3 bases, with 18 bases sitting between them. Germline CDR1 reads DFQATT; CDR2 reads SNEGSKA (reference sequence). This CDR3 is 17 amino acids long.